The 9 T cell receptor beta chains below were found in one sample sequenced in a study of cytomegalovirus exposure and HLA in healthy donors. Generated by immunoSEQ multiplex PCR, the TCRdb table keeps only in-frame clones and is missing some. The sample has roughly 180,000 clones, approximately 80% seen once. The material sequenced was PBMCs. The receptors here all came from a man in his late teens or twenties in good health and CMV-seropositive.

On this clone itself: The junction differs from germline at one of its ends, possibly a read error. The genes are TRBV11-3 and TRBJ1-1; 8 nucleotides match TRBD1. The germline gives CDR1 SGHNT, CDR2 YENEEA. The CDR3 loop spans 13 amino acids. In DNA, the CDR3 is TGTGCCAGCAGCTTAGACCGGACAGGGCCTTTCTCCTTT. It encodes CASSLDRTGPFSF.

The chain couples TRBV27 to TRBJ2-3; tentatively, D is TRBD2 (7 bases). V lost 6 bases and J lost 2, with 15 bases in between. The germline V gene has CDR1 MNHEY and CDR2 SMNVEV (reference sequence). The CDR3 is made up of 15 amino acids. CDR3 loop: CASSSGGWFTDTQYF. CDR3 DNA sequence: TGTGCCAGCAGCTCGGGGGGCTGGTTCACAGATACGCAGTATTTT.

Written as DNA, the CDR3 is TGTGCCAGCAGCGTTCTGACAGGGGGGGGCCCAGATACGCAGTATTTT. Amino acid sequence: CASSVLTGGGPDTQYF. V and J are TRBV9 and TRBJ2-3; 9 bases map to TRBD1. The J segment lost 4 bases and the V segment lost 2 bases, leaving 8 bases of the junction unmatched. The CDR3 contains 16 residues. Germline loops: CDR1 SGDLS, CDR2 YYNGEE.

V usage is TRBV5-6 and J usage is TRBJ2-5; 8 bases match TRBD2. The CDR3 spans 14 residues. The trim removed 0 bases at V and 5 bases at J, leaving 3 bases unmatched. Germline CDR1 reads SGHDT; CDR2 reads YYEEEE. CDR3 region: CASSLVTGGETQYF. CDR3 coding DNA: TGTGCCAGCAGCTTGGTTACGGGAGGGGAGACCCAGTACTTC.

This chain links TRBV7-9 with TRBJ1-2; perhaps TRBD1 as D (5 bases). V lost 4 bases and J 8 bases, leaving 11 bases between the germline ends. This CDR3 has 12 residues. Germline CDR1 SEHNR, CDR2 FQNEAQ (reference sequence). CDR3 loop: CASSSVTAGYTF. CDR3 sequence (DNA): TGTGCCAGCAGCTCCGTGACAGCAGGCTACACCTTC.

In this sample, this clone turned up once. The chain is built from TRBV7-8 and TRBJ2-7; 10 bases match TRBD1. Losses at the gene ends were 1 base for V and 2 bases for J; bases not matched to a gene: 5. Germline CDR1 is SGHVS and CDR2 is FQNEAQ. The CDR3 has 16 amino acids. The CDR3 DNA is TGTGCCAGCAGCTTAGTTCGGGACAGGGGCGCCTACGAGCAGTACTTC. It yields the protein CASSLVRDRGAYEQYF. The full variable domain, completed using reference TRBV7-8 and TRBJ2-7, is GAGVSQSPRYKVAKRGQDVALRCDPISGHVSLFWYQQALGQGPEFLTYFQNEAQLDKSGLPSDRFFAERPEGSVSTLKIQRTQQEDSAVYLCASSLVRDRGAYEQYFGPGTRLTVT.

The chain uses TRBV19 and TRBJ1-2; 7 bases map to TRBD1. CDR3 length: 14 amino acids. Germline lookup yields CDR1 LNHDA and CDR2 SQIVND (reference sequence). V gave up 6 bases and J gave up 3 bases; unmatched junction bases: 7. CDR3 sequence (DNA): TGTGCCAGTAGCCAAGACAGGGAGGACTATGGCTACACCTTC. Amino acid sequence: CASSQDREDYGYTF. Drawing the rest from reference TRBV19 and TRBJ1-2, the complete variable domain is DGGITQSPKYLFRKEGQNVTLSCEQNLNHDAMYWYRQDPGQGLRLIYYSQIVNDFQKGDIAEGYSVSREKKESFPLTVTSAQKNPTAFYLCASSQDREDYGYTFGSGTRLTVV.

The chain links TRBV30 to TRBJ1-2, with TRBD1 identical over 7 bases. This CDR3 contains 17 residues. CDR1 and CDR2 (germline): GTSNPN, SVGIG (reference sequence). With V trimmed by 4 bases and J by 2 bases, 16 bases remained unmatched. The CDR3 loop reads CAWNEPRLDRRNYGYTF. The CDR3 nucleotides read TGTGCCTGGAACGAACCCAGGTTGGACAGGCGAAACTATGGCTACACCTTC. Supplemented by reference TRBV30 and TRBJ1-2, the full variable domain reads SQTIHQWPATLVQPVGSPLSLECTVEGTSNPNLYWYRQAAGRGLQLLFYSVGIGQISSEVPQNLSASRPQDRQFILSSKKLLLSDSGFYLCAWNEPRLDRRNYGYTFGSGTRLTVV.

The chain couples TRBV4-1 to TRBJ2-7; TRBD1 matches at 8 bases. The CDR3 runs to 16 residues. V shed 6 bases and J 0 bases; nucleotides not matched to a gene: 10. Germline V gene lookup returns CDR1 MGHRA and CDR2 YSYEKL. The CDR3 coding sequence is TGCGCCAGCAGTCGAACTTGGACAGGGATCTCCTACGAGCAGTACTTC. Protein: CASSRTWTGISYEQYF.